This T cell receptor beta chain is drawn from a study of beta chain features in type 1 diabetes. A heparinised blood draw that averaged about 100 mL was obtained once from each donor. Investigators reverse transcribed all isolated RNA, so they sequenced expressed TCRB transcripts. Sequencing was performed with immunoSEQ multiplex PCR; in TCRdb, only in-frame clones are kept and a portion is missing. The sample includes 160,000 or so clones, around 63% of them seen just once. General study findings and limits: In cDNA sequencing, cells with high TCR expression could be over-represented. Any HLA-type effect on TCRB rearrangement remained unresolved here. Moderate but significant shortening of TCRB CDR3s was recorded in all four CD4+ subsets from Type 1 diabetes patients.

The CDR3 loop spans 18 amino acids. Trimming at V came to 2 bases and at J to 2 bases, leaving 15 bases not matched to a gene. Germline V CDR1 and CDR2: SGHVS, FQNEAQ. For this clone: Antigen specificity is unknown.

The sequence derives from a man younger than 40 with type 1 diabetes. Sequenced material: naive CD4+ T cells from blood. V gene TRBV7-8 combines with J gene TRBJ2-7; 7 bases line up with TRBD1. CDR3 nucleotide sequence: TGTGCCAGCAGCTTATCCCCCGTTTGGGACAGAAGTACCTACGAGCAGTACTTC. Translated, it gives CASSLSPVWDRSTYEQYF.